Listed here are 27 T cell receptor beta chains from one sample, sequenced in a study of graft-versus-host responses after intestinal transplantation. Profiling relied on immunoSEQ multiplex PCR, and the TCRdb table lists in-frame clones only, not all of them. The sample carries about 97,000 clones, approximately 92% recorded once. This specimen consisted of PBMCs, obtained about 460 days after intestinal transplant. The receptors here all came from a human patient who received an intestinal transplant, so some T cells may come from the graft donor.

The CDR3 region is CASSLTVTAEKLFF. In nucleotides, the CDR3 is TGCGCCAGCAGCCTGACAGTGACGGCTGAAAAACTGTTTTTT. The rearrangement links TRBV5-1 to TRBJ1-4; D possibly corresponds to TRBD1 (5 bases). Germline V gives CDR1 SGHRS, CDR2 YFSETQ. CDR3 length: 14 amino acids. Trimming cost V 4 bases and J 7 bases, with 14 bases left between them.

The CDR3 is CASSILDRVNTEAFF. The CDR3 nucleotides read TGTGCCAGTAGTATCCTGGACAGGGTGAACACTGAAGCTTTCTTT. The chain recombines TRBV19 with TRBJ1-1, with 8 bases matching TRBD1. CDR1 LNHDA and CDR2 SQIVND come from the germline V gene (reference sequence). This CDR3 is built from 15 residues. V dropped 3 bases and J dropped 0; count of bases not matched to a gene: 3.

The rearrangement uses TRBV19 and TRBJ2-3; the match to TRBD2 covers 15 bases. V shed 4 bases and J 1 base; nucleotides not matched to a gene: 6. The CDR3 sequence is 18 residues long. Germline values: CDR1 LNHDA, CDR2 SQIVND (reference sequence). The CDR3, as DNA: TGTGCCAGTAGTACGAGGTGGACTAGCGGGGGGGGCACAGATACGCAGTATTTT. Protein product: CASSTRWTSGGGTDTQYF.

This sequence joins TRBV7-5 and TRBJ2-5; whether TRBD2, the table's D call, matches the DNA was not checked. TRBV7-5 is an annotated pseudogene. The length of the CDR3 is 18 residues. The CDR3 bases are TGTGCCAGAAGCCCCGCGGTAGCGGGGGGCCCGTACCAAGAGACCCAGTACTTC. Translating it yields CARSPAVAGGPYQETQYF.

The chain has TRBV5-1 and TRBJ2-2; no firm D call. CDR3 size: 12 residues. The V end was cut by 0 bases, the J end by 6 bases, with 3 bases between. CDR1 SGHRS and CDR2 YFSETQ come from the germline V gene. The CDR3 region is CASSLAAGELFF. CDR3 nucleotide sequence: TGCGCCAGCAGCTTGGCTGCCGGGGAGCTGTTTTTT.

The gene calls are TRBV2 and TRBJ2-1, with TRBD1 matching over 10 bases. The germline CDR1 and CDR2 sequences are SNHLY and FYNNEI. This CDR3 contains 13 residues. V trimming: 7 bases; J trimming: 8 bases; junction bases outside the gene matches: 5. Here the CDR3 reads CASTKTGGHEQFF. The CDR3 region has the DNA TGTGCCAGCACCAAGACAGGGGGCCATGAGCAGTTCTTC.

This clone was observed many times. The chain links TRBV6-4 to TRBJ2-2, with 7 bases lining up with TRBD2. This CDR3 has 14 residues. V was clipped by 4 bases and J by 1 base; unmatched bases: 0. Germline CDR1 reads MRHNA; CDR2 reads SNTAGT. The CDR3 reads CASSGGGNTGELFF. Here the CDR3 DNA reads TGTGCCAGCAGTGGCGGGGGGAACACCGGGGAGCTGTTTTTT.

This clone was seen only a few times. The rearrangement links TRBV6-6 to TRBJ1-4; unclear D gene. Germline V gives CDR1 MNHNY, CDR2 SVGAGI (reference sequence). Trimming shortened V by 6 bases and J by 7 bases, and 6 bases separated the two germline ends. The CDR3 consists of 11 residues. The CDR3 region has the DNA TGTGCCAGCAGCAAAGGTGAAAAACTGTTTTTT. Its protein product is CASSKGEKLFF.

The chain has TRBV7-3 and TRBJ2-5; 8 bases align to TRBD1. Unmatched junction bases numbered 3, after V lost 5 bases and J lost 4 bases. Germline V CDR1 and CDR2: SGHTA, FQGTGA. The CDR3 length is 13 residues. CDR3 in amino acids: CASSPGGGETQYF. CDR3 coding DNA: TGTGCCAGCAGCCCAGGGGGCGGAGAGACCCAGTACTTC.

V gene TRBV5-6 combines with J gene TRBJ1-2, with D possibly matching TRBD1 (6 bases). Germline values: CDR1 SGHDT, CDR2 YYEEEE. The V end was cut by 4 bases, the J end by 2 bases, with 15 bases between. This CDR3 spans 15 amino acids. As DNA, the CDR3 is TGTGCCAGCAGCCAGAGGGGGGCGGCCAACTATGGCTACACCTTC. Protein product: CASSQRGAANYGYTF.

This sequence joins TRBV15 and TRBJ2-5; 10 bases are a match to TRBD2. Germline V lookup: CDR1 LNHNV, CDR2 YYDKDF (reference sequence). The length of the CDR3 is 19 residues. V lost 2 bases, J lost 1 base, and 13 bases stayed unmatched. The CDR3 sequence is CATSRLSGGRLGLQETQYF. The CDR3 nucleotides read TGTGCCACCAGCAGACTTAGCGGGGGGCGCCTCGGCCTCCAAGAGACCCAGTACTTC.

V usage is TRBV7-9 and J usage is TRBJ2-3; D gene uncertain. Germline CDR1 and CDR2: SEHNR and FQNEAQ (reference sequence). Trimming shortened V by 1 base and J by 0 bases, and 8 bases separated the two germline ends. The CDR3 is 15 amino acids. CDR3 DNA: TGTGCCAGCAGCTTAGTGACCCCCAGCACAGATACGCAGTATTTT. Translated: CASSLVTPSTDTQYF. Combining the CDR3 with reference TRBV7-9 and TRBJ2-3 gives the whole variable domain DTGVSQNPRHKITKRGQNVTFRCDPISEHNRLYWYRQTLGQGPEFLTYFQNEAQLEKSRLLSDRFSAERPKGSFSTLEIQRTEQGDSAMYLCASSLVTPSTDTQYFGPGTRLTVL.

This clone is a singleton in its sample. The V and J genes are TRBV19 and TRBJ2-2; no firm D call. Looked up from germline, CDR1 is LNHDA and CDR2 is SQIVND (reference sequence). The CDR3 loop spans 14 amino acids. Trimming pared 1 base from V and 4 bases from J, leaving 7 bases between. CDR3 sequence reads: CASSIVSGTGELFF. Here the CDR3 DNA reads TGTGCCAGTAGTATAGTATCGGGCACCGGGGAGCTGTTTTTT.

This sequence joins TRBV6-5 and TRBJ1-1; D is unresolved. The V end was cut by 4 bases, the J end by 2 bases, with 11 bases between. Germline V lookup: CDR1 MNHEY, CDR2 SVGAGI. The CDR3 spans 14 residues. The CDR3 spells CASSFTSLNTEAFF. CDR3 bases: TGTGCCAGCAGTTTTACCAGTTTAAACACTGAAGCTTTCTTT.

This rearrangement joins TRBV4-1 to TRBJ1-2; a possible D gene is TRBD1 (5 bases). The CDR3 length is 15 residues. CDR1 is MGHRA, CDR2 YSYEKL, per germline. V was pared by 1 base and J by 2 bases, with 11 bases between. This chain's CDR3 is CASSQGTQSNYGYTF. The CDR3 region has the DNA TGCGCCAGCAGCCAAGGGACACAGTCGAACTATGGCTACACCTTC.

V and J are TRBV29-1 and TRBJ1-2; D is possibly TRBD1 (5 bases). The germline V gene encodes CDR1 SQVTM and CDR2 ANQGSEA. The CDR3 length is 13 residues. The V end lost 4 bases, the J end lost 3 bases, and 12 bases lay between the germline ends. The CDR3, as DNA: TGCAGCGTTGGACGGATGACAGACTATGGCTACACCTTC. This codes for CSVGRMTDYGYTF.

The CDR3 loop reads CASRASGPGDTQYF. The CDR3 DNA follows: TGTGCCAGCCGGGCTTCCGGGCCGGGAGATACGCAGTATTTT. The chain joins TRBV2 to TRBJ2-3; unclear D gene. In germline, CDR1 is SNHLY, CDR2 FYNNEI. The ends were cut back, 8 bases at V and 5 bases at J, with 17 bases in the middle. The CDR3 has 14 residues.

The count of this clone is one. The CDR3 DNA reads as TGTGCCAGCAGCCTTCGACAGGCTCAAGAGACCCAGTACTTC. Residues: CASSLRQAQETQYF. The V call is TRBV13, the J call TRBJ2-5, with TRBD1 as a possible D gene (6 bases). Per germline, CDR1 PRHDT and CDR2 FYEKMQ (reference sequence). Trimming removed 5 bases at V and 2 bases at J, with 12 bases between. This CDR3 spans 14 amino acids.

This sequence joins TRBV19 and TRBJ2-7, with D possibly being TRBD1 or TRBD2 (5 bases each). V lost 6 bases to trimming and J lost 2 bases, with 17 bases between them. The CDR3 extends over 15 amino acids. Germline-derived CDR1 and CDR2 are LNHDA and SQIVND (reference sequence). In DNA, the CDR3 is TGTGCCAGTAGAGCAGAGGGGAGAGGGGCCTACGAGCAGTACTTC. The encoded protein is CASRAEGRGAYEQYF.

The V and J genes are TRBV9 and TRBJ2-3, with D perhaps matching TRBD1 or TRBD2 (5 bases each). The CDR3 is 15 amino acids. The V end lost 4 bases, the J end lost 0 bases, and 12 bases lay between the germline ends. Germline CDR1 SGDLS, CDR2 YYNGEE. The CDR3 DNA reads TGTGCCAGCAGCCAAGGGGCGGGCAGCACAGATACGCAGTATTTT. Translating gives CASSQGAGSTDTQYF.

CDR3 loop: CASSESETEAFF. CDR3 DNA sequence: TGTGCCAGCAGCGAGAGTGAAACTGAAGCTTTCTTT. The rearrangement uses TRBV13 and TRBJ1-1; D ambiguous. The germline CDR1 and CDR2 sequences are PRHDT and FYEKMQ (reference sequence). This CDR3 spans 12 amino acids. The V end lost 5 bases, the J end lost 5 bases, and 9 bases lay between the germline ends.

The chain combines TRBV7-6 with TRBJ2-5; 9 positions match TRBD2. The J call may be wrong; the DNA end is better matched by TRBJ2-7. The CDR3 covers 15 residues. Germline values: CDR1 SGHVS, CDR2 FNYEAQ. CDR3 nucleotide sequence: TGTGCCAGCAGCGCCCTAGCGGGGATGACCTACGAGCAGTACTTC. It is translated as CASSALAGMTYEQYF.

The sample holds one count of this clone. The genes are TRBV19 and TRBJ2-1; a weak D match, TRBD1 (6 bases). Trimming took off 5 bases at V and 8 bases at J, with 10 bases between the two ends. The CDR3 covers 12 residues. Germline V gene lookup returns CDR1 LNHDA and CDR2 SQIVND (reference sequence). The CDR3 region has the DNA TGTGCCAGTAGTGCCCAGGGGCATGAGCAGTTCTTC. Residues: CASSAQGHEQFF.

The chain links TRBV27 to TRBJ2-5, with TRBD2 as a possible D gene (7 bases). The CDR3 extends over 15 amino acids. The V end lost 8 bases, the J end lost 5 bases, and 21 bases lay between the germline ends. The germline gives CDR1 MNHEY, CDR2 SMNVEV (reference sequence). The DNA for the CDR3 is TGTGCCAGCCACCCGTGGGGGGGGGCGAGGGAGACCCAGTACTTC. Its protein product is CASHPWGGARETQYF.

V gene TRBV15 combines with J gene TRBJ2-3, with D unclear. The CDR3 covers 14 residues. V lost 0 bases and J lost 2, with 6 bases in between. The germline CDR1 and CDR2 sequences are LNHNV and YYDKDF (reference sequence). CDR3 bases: TGTGCCACCAGCAGAGACCCCTCCACAGATACGCAGTATTTT. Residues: CATSRDPSTDTQYF.

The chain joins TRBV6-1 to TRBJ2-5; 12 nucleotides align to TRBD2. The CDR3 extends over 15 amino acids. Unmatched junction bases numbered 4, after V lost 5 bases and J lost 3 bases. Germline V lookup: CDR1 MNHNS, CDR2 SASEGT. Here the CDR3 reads CASSTLAGGEETQYF. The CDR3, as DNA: TGTGCCAGCAGTACCCTAGCGGGGGGGGAAGAGACCCAGTACTTC.

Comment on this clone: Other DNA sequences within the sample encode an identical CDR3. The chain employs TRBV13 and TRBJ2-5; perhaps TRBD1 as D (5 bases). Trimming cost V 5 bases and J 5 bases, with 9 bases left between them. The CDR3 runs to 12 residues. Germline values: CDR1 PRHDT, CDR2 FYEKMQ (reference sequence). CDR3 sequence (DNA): TGTGCCAGCAGCCCCGCAGGGGAGACCCAGTACTTC. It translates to CASSPAGETQYF. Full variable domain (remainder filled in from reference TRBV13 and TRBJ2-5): AAGVIQSPRHLIKEKRETATLKCYPIPRHDTVYWYQQGPGQDPQFLISFYEKMQSDKGSIPDRFSAQQFSDYHSELNMSSLELGDSALYFCASSPAGETQYFGPGTRLLVL.